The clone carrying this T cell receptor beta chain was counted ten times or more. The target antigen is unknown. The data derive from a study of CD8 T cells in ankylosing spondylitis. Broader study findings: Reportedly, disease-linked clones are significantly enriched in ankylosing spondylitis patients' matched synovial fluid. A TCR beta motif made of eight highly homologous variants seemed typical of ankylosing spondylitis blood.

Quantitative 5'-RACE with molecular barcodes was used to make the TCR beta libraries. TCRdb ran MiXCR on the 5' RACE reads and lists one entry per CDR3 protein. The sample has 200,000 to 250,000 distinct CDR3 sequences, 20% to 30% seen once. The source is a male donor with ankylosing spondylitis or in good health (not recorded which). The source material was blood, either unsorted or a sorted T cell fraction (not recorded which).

In DNA, the CDR3 is TGCGCCAGCAGCCTCCGACAGAGAAACACCGGGGAGCTGTTTTTT. It yields the protein CASSLRQRNTGELFF. The rearrangement links TRBV5-1 to TRBJ2-2, with a possible D match to TRBD1 (5 bases). V gave up 4 bases and J gave up 2 bases, with 12 bases separating them. The V gene's germline CDR1 is SGHRS and CDR2 YFSETQ. The CDR3 is made up of 15 amino acids.